This TCR beta chain comes out of a study of blood T cell repertoires in COVID-19. About the study: The samples span acute and convalescent COVID-19 from the United States, Italy and Spain. Nucleic acid was either cDNA or gDNA, and it came from T cells, B-cell-depleted T cells, or PBMCs.

As processed by the authors: Amplification with reference gene primers provided the estimates of nucleated cell counts. Sequencing was performed with immunoSEQ multiplex PCR; in TCRdb, only in-frame clones are kept and a portion is missing. Clone size and the V and J calls come from that table; the DNA yielded D and trimming. The sample lists around 34,000 clones; 83% were seen once. Per the germline V gene, CDR1 is SGHRS and CDR2 is YFSETQ. The CDR3 has 16 residues. V was pared by 3 bases and J by 0 bases, with 6 bases of the junction left unmatched. The rearrangement uses TRBV5-1 and TRBJ2-3; 8 bases match TRBD1. This sequence originates from a man aged 45 to 65 with acute or convalescent COVID-19. The sample was peripheral blood. The CDR3 DNA sequence: TGCGCCAGCAGCTATGACAGGGGACTTAGCACAGATACGCAGTATTTT. Translation: CASSYDRGLSTDTQYF. Using reference TRBV5-1 and TRBJ2-3 for the parts outside the CDR3, the full variable domain is KAGVTQTPRYLIKTRGQQVTLSCSPISGHRSVSWYQQTPGQGLQFLFEYFSETQRNKGNFPGRFSGRQFSNSRSEMNVSTLELGDSALYLCASSYDRGLSTDTQYFGPGTRLTVL.